The clone carrying this T cell receptor (beta chain) was seen more than once but under ten times. The target antigen is unknown. The library was made from cDNA and included unique molecular identifiers. MiXCR, run by TCRdb on the PCR reads, gives a single entry per CDR3 protein. The profile covers 150,000 to 200,000 distinct CDR3 sequences, with around 36% appearing a single time and 25% to 35% taken by the ten largest. This entry is derived from a study of post-analysis software for immune sequencing data. Study at large: Several disease courses (relapsing-remitting, secondary progressive and progressive-relapsing) of multiple sclerosis were included.

Trimming cost V 2 bases and J 0 bases, with 8 bases left between them. Germline V gene sequence: CDR1 SGHDT, CDR2 YYEEEE. The CDR3 has 15 residues. Overall study results and limits: Multiple sclerosis patients had significantly lower normalized Chao1 diversity than controls. F measure grouped same-batch samples tightly together. In patients, about 5 TRBV segments were more frequent than in controls, with TRBV5-6, TRBV5-1 and TRBV20-1 among them.

The receptor was isolated from a girl aged 10-17 years with multiple sclerosis. The specimen was blood, collected after autologous hematopoietic stem cell transplantation. The V call is TRBV5-6, the J call TRBJ1-4; unclear D gene. The CDR3 bases are TGTGCCAGCAGCTTACCAATTGCAACTAATGAAAAACTGTTTTTT. Translation gives CASSLPIATNEKLFF. The whole variable domain, remainder taken from reference TRBV5-6 and TRBJ1-4, is DAGVTQSPTHLIKTRGQQVTLRCSPKSGHDTVSWYQQALGQGPQFIFQYYEEEERQRGNFPDRFSGHQFPNYSSELNVNALLLGDSALYLCASSLPIATNEKLFFGSGTQLSVL.